This T cell receptor beta chain was obtained from a study of CD8+ T cells in alopecia areata. Study results and caveats: Sequence data from scalp samples additionally include resident alphabeta T cells of normal skin. Higher clonality was seen in lesional scalp than in normal scalp, especially in alopecia totalis/universalis.

Concerning this clone itself: Antigen: not known.

Germline CDR1 and CDR2: MGHDK and SYGVNS. The CDR3 sequence is 13 residues long. Trimming removed 7 bases from V and 9 bases from J; junction bases left unmatched: 6. cDNA reverse transcribed from extracted RNA served as the sequencing template. TCRdb keeps only in-frame clones here, not all; method: immunoSEQ multiplex PCR. The table shows 150,000 to 200,000 clones, with 55% occurring only once. The chain combines TRBV25-1 with TRBJ2-1; 10 bases match TRBD2. What was sequenced was CD4+ T cells sorted from blood. The sequence came from a human donor in good health. This chain's CDR3 is CASNGLAEREQFF. The CDR3 nucleotides read TGTGCCAGCAACGGACTAGCGGAACGTGAGCAGTTCTTC.